The 14 T cell receptor beta chains below were found in one sample sequenced in a study of yellow fever vaccine responses in identical twins. TCRdb re-analysed the RT-PCR reads in MiXCR, keeping a single row per CDR3 protein. The table has thousands of distinct CDR3 sequences, about four fifths seen once; the top ten hold roughly 3.5%. The sample here was T cells from blood (PBMCs), unsorted or a sorted subset (not recorded which), taken before or after yellow fever vaccination (not recorded which). Every receptor here comes from a woman between 18 and 29 years old who received the yellow fever vaccine.

The rearrangement links TRBV19 to TRBJ2-7, with 10 bases fitting TRBD1. V lost 3 bases, J lost 6 bases, and 2 bases stayed unmatched. Germline CDR1 reads LNHDA; CDR2 reads SQIVND (reference sequence). The CDR3 totals 13 residues. The CDR3 here is CASSMGTGAEQYF. The DNA for the CDR3 is TGTGCCAGTAGTATGGGGACAGGGGCCGAGCAGTACTTC.

The chain has TRBV11-1 and TRBJ1-1; D unclear. V was trimmed by 5 bases and J by 0 bases, leaving 10 bases between them. This CDR3 region has 14 residues. CDR1 is SGHAT, CDR2 FQDESV, per germline (reference sequence). CDR3 sequence: CASSLVGMNTEAFF. In DNA form, the CDR3 reads TGTGCCAGCAGCCTAGTTGGTATGAACACTGAAGCTTTCTTT.

The gene calls are TRBV10-3 and TRBJ1-1; no reliable D call. The CDR3 extends over 15 amino acids. Trimming pared 3 bases from V and 6 bases from J, leaving 17 bases between. Germline loops: CDR1 ENHRY, CDR2 SYGVKD. CDR3 amino acids: CAISDKRLQPPEAFF. The CDR3 region has the DNA TGTGCCATCAGTGATAAGCGCCTCCAACCCCCTGAAGCTTTCTTT.

This clonotype turned up a few times. J is TRBJ2-7 and V is TRBV2; unclear D gene. Trimming took 1 base from V and 10 from J, leaving 17 bases between them. CDR3 size: 14 residues. Per germline, CDR1 SNHLY and CDR2 FYNNEI. DNA of the CDR3: TGTGCCAGCAGTGAAGGTTCCAAGTTGGATGAACAGTACTTC. It is translated as CASSEGSKLDEQYF.

This chain uses TRBV4-1 with TRBJ2-7; 7 positions agree with TRBD1. V trimming: 0 bases; J trimming: 2 bases; junction bases outside the gene matches: 4. Germline V gene data show CDR1 as MGHRA and CDR2 as YSYEKL. CDR3 size: 15 residues. The CDR3: CASSQETGLAYEQYF. The CDR3 bases are TGCGCCAGCAGCCAAGAGACAGGGTTGGCCTACGAGCAGTACTTC.

The chain employs TRBV23-1 and TRBJ1-4; perhaps TRBD1 as D (5 bases). TRBV23-1 counts as an open reading frame of uncertain function. This CDR3 comprises 18 residues. Deletions cut 0 bases from V and 0 bases from J, with 14 bases between. CDR3 in amino acids: CASSQSGREGPTNEKLFF. The CDR3 DNA is TGCGCCAGCAGTCAATCTGGGCGGGAGGGACCAACTAATGAAAAACTGTTTTTT.

The rearrangement links TRBV11-3 to TRBJ2-7; D is possibly TRBD2 (6 bases). Germline CDR1 and CDR2: SGHNT and YENEEA. V was pared by 5 bases and J by 5 bases, with 13 bases between. The CDR3 has 13 residues. The CDR3 here is CASSAEIADEQYF. The CDR3 DNA follows: TGTGCCAGCAGCGCAGAGATAGCGGACGAGCAGTACTTC.

The chain combines TRBV7-9 with TRBJ2-7; maybe TRBD2 (5 bases). Deletions cut 5 bases from V and 0 bases from J, with 8 bases between. CDR3 length: 13 amino acids. Germline CDR1 and CDR2: SEHNR and FQNEAQ (reference sequence). The CDR3 nucleotides are TGTGCCAGCAGCCATCGGGACTCCTACGAGCAGTACTTC. It encodes CASSHRDSYEQYF.

The genes are TRBV29-1 and TRBJ2-7, with 9 bases identical to TRBD2. Germline V lookup: CDR1 SQVTM, CDR2 ANQGSEA. V lost 7 bases, J lost 4 bases, and 5 bases stayed unmatched. This CDR3 spans 12 amino acids. As DNA, the CDR3 is TGCAGCGCGAATAGCGGGAGTTACGAGCAGTACTTC. Its translation: CSANSGSYEQYF.

The J gene is TRBJ2-7, the V gene TRBV28; D ambiguous. With 5 bases removed from V and 2 bases from J, the gap between germline ends came to 7 bases. Germline-derived CDR1 and CDR2 are MDHEN and SYDVKM. This CDR3 spans 12 amino acids. CDR3: CASSPSPYEQYF. The CDR3 nucleotides read TGTGCCAGCAGTCCCTCCCCCTACGAGCAGTACTTC. Supplemented by reference TRBV28 and TRBJ2-7, the full variable domain reads DVKVTQSSRYLVKRTGEKVFLECVQDMDHENMFWYRQDPGLGLRLIYFSYDVKMKEKGDIPEGYSVSREKKERFSLILESASTNQTSMYLCASSPSPYEQYFGPGTRLTVT.

The rearrangement uses TRBV3-1 and TRBJ2-7, with 8 bases fitting TRBD1. The germline V gene encodes CDR1 LGHDT and CDR2 YNNKEL (reference sequence). J was trimmed by 1 base and V by 3 bases; bases with no gene match: 2. The CDR3 sequence is 14 residues long. The chain's CDR3 is CASSHGQGSYEQYF. CDR3 DNA: TGTGCCAGCAGCCATGGACAGGGTTCCTACGAGCAGTACTTC.

The V and J genes are TRBV29-1 and TRBJ2-2; D unclear. Germline-derived CDR1 and CDR2 are SQVTM and ANQGSEA. V dropped 4 bases and J dropped 6 bases, with 9 bases sitting between them. This CDR3 contains 12 residues. CDR3 loop: CSVVRSAGELFF. In DNA form, the CDR3 reads TGCAGCGTTGTCCGGAGTGCCGGGGAGCTGTTTTTT.

This clonotype was seen once. CDR3: CASPDGDGQYF. The CDR3 DNA reads TGTGCCAGTCCGGACGGGGACGGGCAGTACTTC. The chain recombines TRBV7-9 with TRBJ2-7; D might be TRBD1 or TRBD2, each matching 5 bases. This CDR3 is 11 amino acids long. V was cut by 9 bases and J by 9 bases, with 15 bases left in between. Germline V lookup: CDR1 SEHNR, CDR2 FQNEAQ (reference sequence).

This clonotype was counted between two and nine times. V usage is TRBV6-1 and J usage is TRBJ1-2; TRBD1 agrees at 12 bases. V was clipped by 5 bases and J by 4 bases; unmatched bases: 8. The CDR3 has 16 amino acids. The germline V gene encodes CDR1 MNHNS and CDR2 SASEGT. The CDR3 reads CASSTAGTGGLYGYTF. CDR3 DNA sequence: TGTGCCAGCAGTACCGCCGGGACAGGGGGCCTCTATGGCTACACCTTC.